This paragraph reports one TCR beta chain. Its antigen remains unknown. This table comes from immunoSEQ multiplex PCR, and its TCRdb copy is limited to in-frame clones, with some not included. The data hold 140,000 or so clones, with approximately 89% observed a single time. Trimming removed 1 base at V and 3 bases at J, with 22 bases between. This CDR3 is built from 18 residues. Germline lookup yields CDR1 SGHRS and CDR2 YFSETQ. These data originate in a study of T cell responses to AZD1222 COVID-19 vaccine. General study results and limits: When two AZD1222 doses had been given, Spike-specific TCR breadth and depth rose. At study baseline, merely five or six AZD1222 recipients were seropositive. The sample set comprised mostly white British donors with more females, and clonal diversity was possibly underestimated.

Sequences were derived from peripheral blood, sampled on day 0 of AZD1222 vaccination. The sequence derives from an adult in good health. The genes are TRBV5-1 and TRBJ1-2; a weak D match, TRBD1 (6 bases). The CDR3 sequence is CASSLNREASSPHYGYTF. The CDR3 DNA sequence: TGCGCCAGCAGCTTGAACAGGGAGGCATCCTCCCCGCACTATGGCTACACCTTC.